The next 28 T cell receptor beta chains were all read from a single sample in a study of cytomegalovirus exposure and HLA in healthy donors. PCR primers comprised 60 Vbeta and 13 Jbeta primers. Profiling relied on immunoSEQ multiplex PCR, and the TCRdb table lists in-frame clones only, not all of them. The profile shows around 230,000 clones, over 60% of them singletons. The sequencing sample was made of PBMCs. The receptors derive from a male donor in good health and CMV-seronegative.

V gene TRBV20-1 combines with J gene TRBJ2-7, with no clear D. Germline V lookup: CDR1 DFQATT, CDR2 SNEGSKA (reference sequence). The CDR3 totals 11 residues. Trimming removed 6 bases at V and 3 bases at J, with 9 bases between. CDR3 amino acids: CSASAGYEQYF. In DNA, the CDR3 is TGCAGTGCCTCCGCCGGCTACGAGCAGTACTTC.

This sequence joins TRBV19 and TRBJ1-3, with 7 bases that match TRBD1. CDR1 LNHDA and CDR2 SQIVND come from the germline V gene (reference sequence). This CDR3 comprises 15 residues. V lost 5 bases, J lost 0 bases, and 4 bases stayed unmatched. This chain's CDR3 is CASSAQGGSGNTIYF. The CDR3 DNA reads TGTGCCAGTAGTGCGCAGGGGGGCTCTGGAAACACCATATATTTT.

V and J are TRBV20-1 and TRBJ2-5; no clear D gene. The CDR3 runs 11 residues. Trimming left V 2 bases short and J 10 bases short, with 11 bases between. The germline V gene has CDR1 DFQATT and CDR2 SNEGSKA (reference sequence). The DNA of the CDR3 is TGCAGTGCTAGACCCCAACCGGGCCAGTACTTC. Its protein product is CSARPQPGQYF.

In its sample, this clone was seen a few times. The chain uses TRBV6-4 and TRBJ2-2, with 11 positions matching TRBD2. The ends lost 6 bases at V and 6 bases at J; junction bases unmatched: 3. There are 14 residues in the CDR3. Germline values: CDR1 MRHNA, CDR2 SNTAGT. This CDR3 is CASRGLAGAGELFF. Here the CDR3 DNA reads TGTGCCAGCAGAGGACTAGCGGGCGCCGGGGAGCTGTTTTTT.

The V and J genes are TRBV4-1 and TRBJ2-5; maybe TRBD1 (6 bases). CDR1 and CDR2 (germline): MGHRA, YSYEKL. The V and J ends lost 3 bases and 0 bases respectively, with 17 bases between them. The CDR3 spans 17 residues. In DNA, the CDR3 is TGCGCCAGCAGCCACAACCGAGGGGACACCTACCAAGAGACCCAGTACTTC. Its protein is CASSHNRGDTYQETQYF.

This clone has a single count. This sequence joins TRBV19 and TRBJ1-5; the match to TRBD1 covers 9 bases. Germline V gene data show CDR1 as LNHDA and CDR2 as SQIVND (reference sequence). This CDR3 is built from 15 residues. V gave up 5 bases and J gave up 2 bases; unmatched junction bases: 4. The CDR3 protein is CASSEGQGGNQPQHF. The CDR3 coding sequence is TGTGCCAGTAGTGAGGGACAGGGAGGCAATCAGCCCCAGCATTTT.

This clone occurred a few times. The sample has other DNA sequences that encode this CDR3 too. The V and J genes are TRBV6-5 and TRBJ2-7, with D tentatively TRBD2 (6 bases). V was clipped by 0 bases and J by 3 bases, with 15 bases between them. Germline V gene data show CDR1 as MNHEY and CDR2 as SVGAGI. CDR3 length: 16 amino acids. CDR3 in amino acids: CASSYSIGGNSYEQYF. The CDR3 nucleotides are TGTGCCAGCAGTTACTCAATTGGCGGGAACAGCTACGAGCAGTACTTC.

This chain uses TRBV19 with TRBJ1-2; 10 bases map to TRBD1. V was pared by 6 bases and J by 4 bases, with 8 bases of the junction left unmatched. Germline V gives CDR1 LNHDA, CDR2 SQIVND (reference sequence). This CDR3 contains 15 residues. CDR3 sequence (DNA): TGTGCCAGTAGACCGACAGGGGGCGAGAGCTATGGCTACACCTTC. Its translation: CASRPTGGESYGYTF.

This clone was seen only once. The genes are TRBV19 and TRBJ2-7; possibly TRBD2 for D (5 bases). Germline V gene lookup returns CDR1 LNHDA and CDR2 SQIVND (reference sequence). Trimming stripped 5 bases from V and 2 bases from J, with 19 bases between. The CDR3 spans 16 residues. As DNA, the CDR3 is TGTGCCAGTAGTTCTCCCTGGGCGGGTGTACCCTACGAGCAGTACTTC. Protein sequence: CASSSPWAGVPYEQYF.

This clone turned up a few times. The gene calls are TRBV9 and TRBJ2-3, with no clear D. This CDR3 comprises 13 residues. Trimming pared 0 bases from V and 2 bases from J, leaving 4 bases between. CDR1 is SGDLS, CDR2 YYNGEE, per germline. As DNA, the CDR3 is TGTGCCAGCAGCGTAGCAGACACAGATACGCAGTATTTT. It specifies CASSVADTDTQYF.

The rearrangement uses TRBV9 and TRBJ2-5; D perhaps matches TRBD2 (6 bases). Germline V gene lookup returns CDR1 SGDLS and CDR2 YYNGEE. Trimming shortened V by 0 bases and J by 1 base, and 13 bases separated the two germline ends. CDR3 length: 16 amino acids. CDR3 protein: CASSVASGTLQETQYF. The CDR3 coding sequence is TGTGCCAGCAGCGTAGCATCTGGGACTCTCCAAGAGACCCAGTACTTC.

CDR3 sequence reads: CASSQSREPDTGELFF. The CDR3 DNA sequence: TGCGCCAGCAGTCAATCGCGGGAGCCAGACACCGGGGAGCTGTTTTTT. This rearrangement joins TRBV23-1 to TRBJ2-2; TRBD2 agrees at 7 bases. TRBV23-1 is classed as an ORF, of uncertain function. This CDR3 has 16 amino acids. The J segment lost 3 bases and the V segment lost 0 bases, leaving 4 bases of the junction unmatched.

J is TRBJ2-3 and V is TRBV7-3; TRBD2 is a possible D gene (5 bases). Between the trimmed V and J ends, which lost 2 bases and 3 bases, there was a span of 9 bases. The germline gives CDR1 SGHTA, CDR2 FQGTGA. The length of the CDR3 is 14 residues. The CDR3 region is CASSLRGLTDTQYF. CDR3 nucleotides: TGTGCCAGCAGCTTACGGGGTTTGACAGATACGCAGTATTTT. Together with reference TRBV7-3 and TRBJ2-3, the CDR3 gives the full variable domain: GAGVSQTPSNKVTEKGKYVELRCDPISGHTALYWYRQSLGQGPEFLIYFQGTGAADDSGLPNDRFFAVRPEGSVSTLKIQRTERGDSAVYLCASSLRGLTDTQYFGPGTRLTVL.

The CDR3 bases are TGTGCCATCAGGGGCGCAGGAGGGGTGGGGGGATATGAAGCTTTCTTT. Translated: CAIRGAGGVGGYEAFF. The chain links TRBV10-3 to TRBJ1-1, with D possibly TRBD1 on 5 matching bases. CDR1 is ENHRY and CDR2 is SYGVKD in the germline V gene. CDR3 length: 16 residues. V shed 6 bases and J shed 7 bases, with 24 bases lying between them.

This clone has just one count. In DNA form, the CDR3 reads TGTGCCAGCAGCTTAGGCTCGACAGGCTCCTACGAGCAGTACTTC. It yields the protein CASSLGSTGSYEQYF. The chain links TRBV7-2 to TRBJ2-7, with D possibly being TRBD1 (6 bases). V was cut by 1 base and J by 0 bases, with 10 bases left in between. This CDR3 is built from 15 residues. CDR1 is SGHTA and CDR2 is FQGNSA in the germline V gene.

The V gene is TRBV10-3, the J gene TRBJ1-2, with D uncertain. Trimming stripped 2 bases from V and 2 bases from J, with 9 bases between. The CDR3 extends over 14 amino acids. Germline values: CDR1 ENHRY, CDR2 SYGVKD. CDR3: CAISELQSNYGYTF. CDR3 DNA sequence: TGTGCCATCAGTGAGCTACAGAGCAACTATGGCTACACCTTC.

The rearrangement links TRBV9 to TRBJ1-2, with D possibly matching TRBD1 (6 bases). Looked up from germline, CDR1 is SGDLS and CDR2 is YYNGEE. V gave up 4 bases and J gave up 4 bases, with 14 bases separating them. This CDR3 comprises 14 residues. CDR3 DNA sequence: TGTGCCAGCAGCCCTCGGGACAACCCCTATGGCTACACCTTC. This gives the protein CASSPRDNPYGYTF.

The chain is built from TRBV30 and TRBJ1-5; D uncertain. The CDR3 length is 15 residues. V was shortened by 3 bases and J by 0 bases, with 12 bases between the two germline ends. Germline V gives CDR1 GTSNPN, CDR2 SVGIG (reference sequence). The CDR3 loop reads CAWSPTSHSNQPQHF. DNA for the CDR3: TGTGCCTGGAGCCCGACAAGTCATAGCAATCAGCCCCAGCATTTT.

The V gene is TRBV7-8, the J gene TRBJ1-2; 9 bases line up with TRBD1. This CDR3 comprises 14 residues. Losses at the gene ends were 4 bases for V and 6 bases for J; bases not matched to a gene: 6. Germline CDR1 is SGHVS and CDR2 is FQNEAQ. The DNA of the CDR3 is TGTGCCAGCAGCTACGCCGGGACAGGGCATGGCTACACCTTC. Translating it yields CASSYAGTGHGYTF.

The genes are TRBV27 and TRBJ1-4; 7 nucleotides match TRBD1. The CDR3 is 15 residues long. Germline V gene data show CDR1 as MNHEY and CDR2 as SMNVEV (reference sequence). Trimming cost V 5 bases and J 0 bases; bases outside gene matches: 3. The CDR3 sequence is CASSRDSATNEKLFF. In nucleotides, the CDR3 is TGTGCCAGCAGTCGGGACAGCGCAACTAATGAAAAACTGTTTTTT.

This sequence joins TRBV7-2 and TRBJ2-7, with D possibly being TRBD1 (6 bases). CDR1 and CDR2 (germline): SGHTA, FQGNSA. V was cut by 1 base and J by 3 bases, with 10 bases left in between. This CDR3 region has 14 residues. The CDR3 sequence: CASSLVHRDYEQYF. For the CDR3, the DNA is TGTGCCAGCAGCTTAGTACACAGGGACTACGAGCAGTACTTC. The full variable domain, with the rest looked up from reference TRBV7-2 and TRBJ2-7, is GAGVSQSPSNKVTEKGKDVELRCDPISGHTALYWYRQSLGQGLEFLIYFQGNSAPDKSGLPSDRFSAERTGGSVSTLTIQRTQQEDSAVYLCASSLVHRDYEQYFGPGTRLTVT.

The chain carries TRBV5-1 and TRBJ2-3, with 7 bases identical to TRBD1. The CDR3 is made up of 16 amino acids. V lost 3 bases to trimming and J lost 2 bases; unmatched junction nucleotides: 9. Germline assignment: CDR1 SGHRS and CDR2 YFSETQ. The DNA for the CDR3 is TGCGCCAGCAGCTGGAACACAGGGGAGACCACAGATACGCAGTATTTT. Translation gives CASSWNTGETTDTQYF. Using reference TRBV5-1 and TRBJ2-3 for the parts outside the CDR3, the full variable domain is KAGVTQTPRYLIKTRGQQVTLSCSPISGHRSVSWYQQTPGQGLQFLFEYFSETQRNKGNFPGRFSGRQFSNSRSEMNVSTLELGDSALYLCASSWNTGETTDTQYFGPGTRLTVL.

The rearrangement joins TRBV7-3 to TRBJ2-3; 13 bases fit TRBD2. The V and J ends lost 5 bases and 3 bases, in that order; junction bases with no gene match: 8. Per germline, CDR1 SGHTA and CDR2 FQGTGA. CDR3 length: 17 residues. The CDR3 sequence is CASSQVPGLAGTDTQYF. DNA of the CDR3: TGTGCCAGCAGCCAAGTACCGGGACTAGCGGGGACAGATACGCAGTATTTT.

The chain employs TRBV5-1 and TRBJ2-3; D is ambiguous. CDR1 is SGHRS and CDR2 is YFSETQ in the germline V gene. The CDR3 sequence is 13 residues long. V was trimmed by 5 bases and J by 6 bases, leaving 13 bases between them. This chain's CDR3 is CASSYSEQDTQYF. The CDR3 DNA reads as TGCGCCAGCAGTTACAGTGAGCAGGATACGCAGTATTTT.

The V and J genes are TRBV7-8 and TRBJ2-7; 8 bases line up with TRBD1. The CDR3 spans 16 residues. Germline CDR1 SGHVS, CDR2 FQNEAQ. The junction had 11 bases not matched to a gene; V was cut back by 4 bases and J by 3 bases. CDR3 DNA sequence: TGTGCCAGCAGCTCCTACCGGACAGGGAAAAACTACGAGCAGTACTTC. It specifies CASSSYRTGKNYEQYF.

The chain recombines TRBV7-2 with TRBJ2-3, with TRBD1 matching over 10 bases. Losses at the gene ends were 4 bases for V and 4 bases for J; bases not matched to a gene: 2. Germline V gene data show CDR1 as SGHTA and CDR2 as FQGNSA. This CDR3 contains 14 residues. CDR3 protein: CASSYGQGADTQYF. The CDR3 DNA is TGTGCCAGCAGCTACGGACAGGGGGCAGATACGCAGTATTTT.

V gene TRBV28 combines with J gene TRBJ1-4; TRBD1 aligns across 8 bases. The ends lost 5 bases at V and 8 bases at J; junction bases unmatched: 4. Germline lookup yields CDR1 MDHEN and CDR2 SYDVKM. The CDR3 has 13 amino acids. DNA for the CDR3: TGTGCCAGCAGTCTACAGGGGGAGGAAAAACTGTTTTTT. It encodes CASSLQGEEKLFF.

This chain joins TRBV28 and TRBJ2-7, with 13 nucleotides matching TRBD2. V was pared by 6 bases and J by 5 bases, with 7 bases of the junction left unmatched. The CDR3 is 15 amino acids. Germline lookup yields CDR1 MDHEN and CDR2 SYDVKM. The DNA for the CDR3 is TGTGCCAGCAGACCCGGGACTAGCGGGAATAACGAGCAGTACTTC. It specifies CASRPGTSGNNEQYF.